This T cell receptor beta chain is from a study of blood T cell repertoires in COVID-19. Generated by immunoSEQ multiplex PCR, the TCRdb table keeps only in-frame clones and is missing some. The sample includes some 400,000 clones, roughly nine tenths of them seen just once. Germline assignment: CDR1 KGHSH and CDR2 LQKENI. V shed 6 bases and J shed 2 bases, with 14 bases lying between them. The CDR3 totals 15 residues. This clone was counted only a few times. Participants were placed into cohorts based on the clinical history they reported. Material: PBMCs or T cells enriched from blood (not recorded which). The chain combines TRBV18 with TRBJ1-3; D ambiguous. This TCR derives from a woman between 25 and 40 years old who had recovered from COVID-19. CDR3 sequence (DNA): TGTGCCAGCTCCCCCGAGGTCGTTGCTGGAAACACCATATATTTT. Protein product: CASSPEVVAGNTIYF.